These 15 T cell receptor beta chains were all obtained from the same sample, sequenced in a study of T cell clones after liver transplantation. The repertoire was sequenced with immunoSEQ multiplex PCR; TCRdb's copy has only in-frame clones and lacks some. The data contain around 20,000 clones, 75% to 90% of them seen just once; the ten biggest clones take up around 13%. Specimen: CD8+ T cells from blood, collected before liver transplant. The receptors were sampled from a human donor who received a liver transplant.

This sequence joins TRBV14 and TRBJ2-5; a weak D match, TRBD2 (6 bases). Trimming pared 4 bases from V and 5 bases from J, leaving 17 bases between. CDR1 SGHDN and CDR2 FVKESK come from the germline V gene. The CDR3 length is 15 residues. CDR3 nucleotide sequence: TGTGCCAGCAGCCCTGGGGAGGCCGAGGGGGAGACCCAGTACTTC. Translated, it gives CASSPGEAEGETQYF.

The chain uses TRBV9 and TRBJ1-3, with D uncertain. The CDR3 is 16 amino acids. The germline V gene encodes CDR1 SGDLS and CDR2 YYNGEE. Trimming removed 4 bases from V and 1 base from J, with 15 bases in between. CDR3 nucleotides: TGTGCCAGCAGCCCCCACGGCTATGTGTCTGGAAACACCATATATTTT. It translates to CASSPHGYVSGNTIYF.

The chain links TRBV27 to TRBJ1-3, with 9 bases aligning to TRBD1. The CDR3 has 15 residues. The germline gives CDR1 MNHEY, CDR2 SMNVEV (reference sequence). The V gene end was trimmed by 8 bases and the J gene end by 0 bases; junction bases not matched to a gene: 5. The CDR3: CASGRQGDSGNTIYF. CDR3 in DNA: TGTGCCAGCGGGCGACAGGGGGACTCTGGAAACACCATATATTTT.

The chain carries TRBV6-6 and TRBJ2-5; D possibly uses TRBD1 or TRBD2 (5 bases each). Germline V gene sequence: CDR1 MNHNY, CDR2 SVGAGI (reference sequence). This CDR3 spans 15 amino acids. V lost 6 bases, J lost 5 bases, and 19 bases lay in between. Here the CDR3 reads CASSPRMRGRETQYF. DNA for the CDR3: TGTGCCAGCAGCCCCCGGATGAGGGGCAGGGAGACCCAGTACTTC.

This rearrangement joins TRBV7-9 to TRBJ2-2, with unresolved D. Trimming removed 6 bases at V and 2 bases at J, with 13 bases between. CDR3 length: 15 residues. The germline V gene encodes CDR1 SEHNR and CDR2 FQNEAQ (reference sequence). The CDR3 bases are TGTGCCAGCAGTACCCAGGACGGTAACACCGGGGAGCTGTTTTTT. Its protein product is CASSTQDGNTGELFF.

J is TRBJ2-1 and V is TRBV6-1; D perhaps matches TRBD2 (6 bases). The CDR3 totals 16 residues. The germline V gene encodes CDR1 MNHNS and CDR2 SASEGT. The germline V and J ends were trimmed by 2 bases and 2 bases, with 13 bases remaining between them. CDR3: CASSEPWREAYNEQFF. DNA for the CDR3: TGTGCCAGCAGTGAACCCTGGAGGGAGGCCTACAATGAGCAGTTCTTC.

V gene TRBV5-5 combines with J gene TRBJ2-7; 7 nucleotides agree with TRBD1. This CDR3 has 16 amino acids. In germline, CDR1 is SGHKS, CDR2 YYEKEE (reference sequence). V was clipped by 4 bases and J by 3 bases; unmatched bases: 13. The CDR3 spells CASSKFPRGRSYEQYF. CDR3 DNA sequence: TGTGCCAGCAGCAAATTCCCTAGGGGGCGAAGCTACGAGCAGTACTTC.

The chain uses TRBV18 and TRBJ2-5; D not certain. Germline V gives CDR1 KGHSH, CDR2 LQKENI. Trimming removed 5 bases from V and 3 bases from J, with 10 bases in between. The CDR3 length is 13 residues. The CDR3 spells CASSTTLEETQYF. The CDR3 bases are TGTGCCAGCTCAACGACCCTTGAAGAGACCCAGTACTTC.

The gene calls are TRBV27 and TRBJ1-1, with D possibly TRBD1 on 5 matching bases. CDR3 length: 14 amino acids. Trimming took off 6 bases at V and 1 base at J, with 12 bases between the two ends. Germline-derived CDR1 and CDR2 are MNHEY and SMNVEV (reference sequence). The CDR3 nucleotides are TGTGCCAGCAGATTAGGGACGGCGAACACTGAAGCTTTCTTT. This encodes CASRLGTANTEAFF.

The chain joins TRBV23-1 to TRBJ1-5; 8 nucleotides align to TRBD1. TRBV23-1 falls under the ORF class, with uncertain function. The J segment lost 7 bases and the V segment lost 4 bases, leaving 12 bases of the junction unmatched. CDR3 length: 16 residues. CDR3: CASSLKTGDFKQPQHF. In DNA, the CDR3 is TGCGCCAGCAGTCTAAAGACAGGGGACTTTAAACAGCCCCAGCATTTT.

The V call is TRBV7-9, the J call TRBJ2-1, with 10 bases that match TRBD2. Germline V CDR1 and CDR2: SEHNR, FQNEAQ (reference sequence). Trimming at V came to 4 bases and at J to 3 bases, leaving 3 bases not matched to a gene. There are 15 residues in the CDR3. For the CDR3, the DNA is TGTGCCAGCAGCTCCCAGCGGGAGGGCTACAATGAGCAGTTCTTC. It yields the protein CASSSQREGYNEQFF.

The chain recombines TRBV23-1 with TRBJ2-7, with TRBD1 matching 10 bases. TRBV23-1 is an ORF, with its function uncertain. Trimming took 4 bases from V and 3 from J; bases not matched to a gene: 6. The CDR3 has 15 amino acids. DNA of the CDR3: TGCGCCAGCAGTCGACGGACAGGGGGATACTACGAGCAGTACTTC. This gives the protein CASSRRTGGYYEQYF.

CDR3 coding DNA: TGTGCCAGCAGTTTATGGGGCAGCTCACACTATGGCTACACCTTC. Protein: CASSLWGSSHYGYTF. J is TRBJ1-2 and V is TRBV27; the D gene is possibly TRBD1 (5 bases). This CDR3 is 15 amino acids long. Trimming removed 1 base at V and 3 bases at J, with 12 bases between. Per the germline V gene, CDR1 is MNHEY and CDR2 is SMNVEV (reference sequence).

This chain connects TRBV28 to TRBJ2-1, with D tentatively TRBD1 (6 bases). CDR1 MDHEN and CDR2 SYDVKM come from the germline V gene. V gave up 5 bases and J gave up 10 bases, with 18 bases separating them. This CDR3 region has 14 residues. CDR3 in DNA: TGTGCCAGCAGTGGCCTTTACAGGGCGAGGGAGCAGTTCTTC. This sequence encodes CASSGLYRAREQFF.

Here the CDR3 DNA reads TGTGCCAGCAGCGTAGGGGACCTATCCTACGAGCAGTACTTC. Protein sequence: CASSVGDLSYEQYF. The chain couples TRBV9 to TRBJ2-7, with D perhaps assigned TRBD1 or TRBD2 (5 bases each). CDR1 and CDR2 from the germline V gene are SGDLS and YYNGEE. With 0 bases removed from V and 1 base from J, the gap between germline ends came to 8 bases. The CDR3 consists of 14 residues.